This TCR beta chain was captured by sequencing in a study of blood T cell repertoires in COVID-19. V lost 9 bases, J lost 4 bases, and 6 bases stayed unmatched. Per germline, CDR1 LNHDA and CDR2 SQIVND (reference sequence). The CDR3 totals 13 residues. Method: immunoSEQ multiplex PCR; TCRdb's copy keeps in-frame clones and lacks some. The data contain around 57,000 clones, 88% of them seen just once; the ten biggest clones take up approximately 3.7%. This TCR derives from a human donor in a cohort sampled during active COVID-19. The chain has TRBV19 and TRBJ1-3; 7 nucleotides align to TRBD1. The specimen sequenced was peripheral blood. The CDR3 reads CASRGRGGNTIYF. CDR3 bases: TGTGCCAGCCGCGGCAGGGGGGGAAACACCATATATTTT.